The present entry profiles one T cell receptor beta chain with its context. The data stem from a study of blood T cell repertoires in COVID-19. The CDR3 runs to 13 residues. From germline, CDR1 is LNHDA and CDR2 SQIVND (reference sequence). Trimming at V came to 5 bases and at J to 4 bases, leaving 5 bases not matched to a gene. Clones were sequenced by immunoSEQ multiplex PCR, and TCRdb holds only the in-frame ones, with some missing. Of over 200,000 clones in the sample, around 85% were seen once. The rearrangement links TRBV19 to TRBJ2-7; 7 positions agree with TRBD2. Sequenced input: peripheral blood. The TCR originated in a human donor in a cohort sampled during active COVID-19. The DNA of the CDR3 is TGTGCCAGTAGTGCGGGAGACAGTTACGAGCAGTACTTC. Its protein is CASSAGDSYEQYF.